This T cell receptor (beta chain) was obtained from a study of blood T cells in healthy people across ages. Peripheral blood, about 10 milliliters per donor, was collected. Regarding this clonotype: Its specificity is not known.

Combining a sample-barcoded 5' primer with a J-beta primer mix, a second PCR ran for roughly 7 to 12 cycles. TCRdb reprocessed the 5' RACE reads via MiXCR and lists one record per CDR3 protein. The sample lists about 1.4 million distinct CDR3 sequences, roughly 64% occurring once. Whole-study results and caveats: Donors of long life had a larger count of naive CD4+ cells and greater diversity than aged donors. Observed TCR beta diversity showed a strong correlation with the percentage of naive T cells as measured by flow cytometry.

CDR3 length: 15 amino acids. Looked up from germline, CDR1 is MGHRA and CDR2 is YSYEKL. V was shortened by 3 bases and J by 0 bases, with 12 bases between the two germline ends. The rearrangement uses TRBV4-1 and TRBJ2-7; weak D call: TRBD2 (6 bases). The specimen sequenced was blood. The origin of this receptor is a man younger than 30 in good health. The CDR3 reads CASSHFGGDSYEQYF. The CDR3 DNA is TGCGCCAGCAGCCACTTTGGCGGGGACTCCTACGAGCAGTACTTC.